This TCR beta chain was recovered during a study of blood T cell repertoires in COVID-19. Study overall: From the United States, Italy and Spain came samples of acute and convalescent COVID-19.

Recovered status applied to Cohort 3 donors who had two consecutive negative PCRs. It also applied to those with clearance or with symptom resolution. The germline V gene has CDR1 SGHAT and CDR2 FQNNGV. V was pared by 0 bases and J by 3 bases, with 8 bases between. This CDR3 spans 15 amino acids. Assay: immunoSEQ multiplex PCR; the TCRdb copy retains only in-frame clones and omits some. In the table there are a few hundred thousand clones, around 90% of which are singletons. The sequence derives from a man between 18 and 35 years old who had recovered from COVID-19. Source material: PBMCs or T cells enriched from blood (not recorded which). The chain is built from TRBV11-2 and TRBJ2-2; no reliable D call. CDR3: CASSLDASYTGELFF. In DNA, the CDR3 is TGTGCCAGCAGCTTAGATGCGTCTTACACCGGGGAGCTGTTTTTT.